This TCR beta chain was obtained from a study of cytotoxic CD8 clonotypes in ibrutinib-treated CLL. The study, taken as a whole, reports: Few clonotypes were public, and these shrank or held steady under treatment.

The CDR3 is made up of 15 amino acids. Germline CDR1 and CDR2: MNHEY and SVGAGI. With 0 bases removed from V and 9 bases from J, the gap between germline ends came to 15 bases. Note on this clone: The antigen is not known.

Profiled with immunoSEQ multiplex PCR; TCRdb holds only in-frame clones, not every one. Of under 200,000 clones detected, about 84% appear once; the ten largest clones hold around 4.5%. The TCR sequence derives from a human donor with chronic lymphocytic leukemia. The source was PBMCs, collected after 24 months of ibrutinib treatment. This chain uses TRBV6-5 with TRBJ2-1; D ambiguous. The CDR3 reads CASSYSNSLPTEQFF. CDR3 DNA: TGTGCCAGCAGTTACTCGAATAGCCTACCTACTGAGCAGTTCTTC.